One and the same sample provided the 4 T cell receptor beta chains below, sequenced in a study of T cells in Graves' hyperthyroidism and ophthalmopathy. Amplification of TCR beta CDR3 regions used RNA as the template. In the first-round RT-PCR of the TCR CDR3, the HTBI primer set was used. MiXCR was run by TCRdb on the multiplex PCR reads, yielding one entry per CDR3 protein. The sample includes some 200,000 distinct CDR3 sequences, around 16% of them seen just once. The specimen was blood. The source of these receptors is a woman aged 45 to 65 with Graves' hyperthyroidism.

The CDR3 loop reads CASSDLLTEKLFF. The CDR3 DNA reads TGCGCCAGCAGCGACCTATTAACAGAAAAACTGTTTTTT. The rearrangement uses TRBV5-1 and TRBJ1-4, with D uncertain. This CDR3 region has 13 residues. V was cut by 4 bases and J by 8 bases, with 12 bases left in between. Germline CDR1 reads SGHRS; CDR2 reads YFSETQ.

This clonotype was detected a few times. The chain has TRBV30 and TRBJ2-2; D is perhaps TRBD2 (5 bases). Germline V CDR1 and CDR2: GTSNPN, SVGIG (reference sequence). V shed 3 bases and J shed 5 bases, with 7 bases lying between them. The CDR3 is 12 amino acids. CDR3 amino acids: CAWSGVTGELFF. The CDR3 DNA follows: TGTGCCTGGAGCGGGGTTACCGGGGAGCTGTTTTTT.

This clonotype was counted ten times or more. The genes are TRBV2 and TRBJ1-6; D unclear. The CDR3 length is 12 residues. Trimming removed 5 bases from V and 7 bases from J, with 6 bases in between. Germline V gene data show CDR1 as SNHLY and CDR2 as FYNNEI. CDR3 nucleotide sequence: TGTGCCAGCAGTCAAAGCAATTCACCCCTCCACTTT. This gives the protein CASSQSNSPLHF.

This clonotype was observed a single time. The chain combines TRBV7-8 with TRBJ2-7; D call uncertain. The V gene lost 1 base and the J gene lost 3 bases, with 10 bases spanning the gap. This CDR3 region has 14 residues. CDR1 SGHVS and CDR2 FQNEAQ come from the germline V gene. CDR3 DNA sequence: TGTGCCAGCAGCTTAGACCTCCAACTCTACGAGCAGTACTTC. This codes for CASSLDLQLYEQYF.